These T cell receptor beta chains were read from a single sample in a study of CD4 T cells in relation to SARS-CoV-2 and coronaviruses. Using immunoSEQ multiplex PCR, the repertoire was profiled, and TCRdb retains in-frame clones only, with some absent. Of tens of thousands of clones detected, approximately 95% appear once; the ten largest clones hold under 0.3%. The source material was naive CD4+ T cells from PBMCs. The receptors here all came from a human donor in good health. Each CDR3 is given without its conserved first and last residue. Size is stated for part of the rows, as once, few or many counts, or as a class when the clone is expanded.

v_call clone_size cdr3_aa
TRBV9 . ASSVAWGLSGNTIY
TRBV5-1 . ASSSITQREFGEQY
TRBV14 . ASSRARGLAGPSWTGELF
TRBV7-9 . ASSRTGGRETQY
TRBV11-2 . ASSPTGLTTEAF
TRBV19 . ASSINRGPEKLF
TRBV4-1 . ASSQAVTTTTGELF
TRBV5-4 . ASSLGPNVEPYEQY
TRBV3-1/TRBV3-2 . ASSQVTGNTIY
TRBV20-1 few SASESREQY
TRBV18 . ASSPPRGRNEQF
TRBV19 . ASSESGVRGNQPQH
TRBV6-2/TRBV6-3 . ASSYLGTTEAF
TRBV3-1/TRBV3-2 . ASRREPPQETQY
TRBV5-1 . ASRLIPGRDTQY
TRBV7-8 . ASSLDSSGGSLH
TRBV3-1/TRBV3-2 . ASSQLAGGKETQY
TRBV7-9 once ASSFGESIQF
TRBV24-1 once ATSDLPLGEGQY
TRBV7-9 . ASSFTGVETQY
TRBV30 few AWSVKGAYGYT
TRBV30 . AWSVLGSSSPLH
TRBV7-9 . ASGDHRVGTEAF
TRBV10-3 . AIRAADRDRAGYT
TRBV5-1 . ASSPGQGFYEQF
TRBV28 . ASSLGGRLSEQY
TRBV6-1 . ASSEEVASGGAEQY
TRBV30 . AWSESTRQY
TRBV5-6 . ASSRLPGATNEKLF
TRBV14 . ASRRTNTGELF
TRBV4-1 . ASSQEGGREGLETQY
TRBV18 . AGRVGGELF
TRBV29-1 once STREGRETQY
TRBV30 . AWTTRAGNEQY
TRBV6-5 . ASSPDRSNQPQH
TRBV29-1 . SVPPTGNEQF
TRBV7-2 . ASSLAPGMTGHPARGGYT
TRBV30 . ASTKARVSTDTQY
TRBV19 . ASSEGQKSYGYT
TRBV7-3 . ASAPGRQETQY
TRBV11-2 once ASSLSGTGTSYGYT
TRBV28 . TSGSGAKNIQY
TRBV7-3 . ASRPDTGKGSPLH
TRBV25-1 . ASRKGGSYEQY
TRBV3-1/TRBV3-2 . ASSQDKSGGRQY
TRBV18 . ASSPSEDPYNEQF
TRBV5-1 . ASSLGTGNGYT
TRBV10-3 . AISDNGAEKLF
TRBV7-3 . ASSYDRDQPQH
TRBV6-6 . ASSTSDRGGTDTQY
TRBV5-1 . ASSLEMGGRVEAF
TRBV7-3 once ASSRGLAPIEQF
TRBV18 once ASSPPNRGTGELF
TRBV11-2 . ASSSRAGGPSTDTQY
TRBV28 . ASRPGTGGYGYT
TRBV3-1/TRBV3-2 . ASSQGTGTNQPQH
TRBV2 few ASEAGRTDTQY
TRBV28 . ASSPQDRVNEQY
TRBV15 . ATSRGTNSYEQY
TRBV18 . ASSPAGTGLRGTEAF